This TCR beta chain stems from a study of T cells in Graves' hyperthyroidism and ophthalmopathy (dated by TCRdb to between 2017 and 2020). Regarding the research as a whole: To identify TCR V-J signatures that set the groups apart, the researchers used a discovery cohort of 95 to 100 patients, made up of 40 to 45 with Graves' ophthalmopathy and 55 to 65 with stable Graves' hyperthyroidism. Whether ophthalmopathy could be predicted prospectively was tested in an independent validation cohort made up of 18 to 20 hyperthyroidism patients plus 17 patients who later progressed to ophthalmopathy. The roughly 99 discovery patients were divided at random into training and test sets in a 7:3 ratio. In six Graves' hyperthyroidism patients, the study also compared T-cell repertoires from thyroid tissue with T-cell repertoires from blood. Following sampling, methimazole starting at 30 mg daily was given to hyperthyroidism patients, and high-dose intravenous methylprednisolone was given to ophthalmopathy patients. The paper reports TCR Vbeta CDR3 sequencing of over 130 peripheral blood samples: approximately 43 ophthalmopathy, around 80 hyperthyroidism and some 17 progressor patients.

Trimming at the junction amounts to 5 bases on V and 4 bases on J, and the germline ends lie 11 bases apart. Including cysteine and phenylalanine, the CDR3 has 13 amino acids. Only the CDR3 part of the read is kept: 39 bases, read in frame from the first base. The germline V gene encodes CDR1 SNHLY and CDR2 FYNNEI. This clonotype was counted a few times. The specificity of this receptor is unknown. Base qualities are missing; no much larger clone stands one base away. The TCR beta CDR3 regions were amplified from RNA transcripts. The first round of RT-PCR for the TCR CDR3 was performed with the HTBI primer set and the Qiagen OneStep RT-PCR kit. A second multiplex PCR round built the libraries, followed by size selection and purification. Paired-end sequencing of the libraries was performed with 100 bp reads on an Illumina HiSeq2000. On the authors' methods: SOAPnuke was used to process the raw data, with reads discarded if the reads contained adapters or uncalled bases, had a mean Phred below 15, or lacked an exact constant-primer or identifier match. High-quality paired reads were merged using COPE v1.2.5, and each unique nucleotide sequence was defined as a clonotype. MiTCR v1.1 was used to align the clonotypes against IMGT TRBV, TRBD and TRBJ reference segments. The analysis included only V-J combinations with a frequency above 0.0001, which together covered approximately 99% of the repertoires. A TCS score was defined as the ratio of F50 (clonal expansion) to E x V (chaos), with BLOSUM62-based TCRdist applied between CDR3 peptides within each V-J. Welch's t-statistics and random forest reduced roughly 540 V-J features to 10 to 15, which were used in a naive Bayes classifier (R e1071). Thyroid-blood repertoire similarity was quantified with the Morisita-Horn index. The public reads were reprocessed in TCRdb via fastp at Q25 and MiXCR, keeping in-frame beta chains. Rows matching on CDR3 protein sequence are summarized as one entry with the most common DNA and genes. TCRdb's processing, not the authors' own work, is the source of the V and J calls. The sample data list 500,000 to 650,000 distinct CDR3 sequences, and over 45% of these were observed just once. About two fifths of the sample is taken by the ten largest.

Exclusion was applied to patients with uncontrolled infections, other autoimmune diseases, pregnancy or lactation. Diagnoses relied on clinical symptoms, serum thyroxine and TRAb, thyroid ultrasound and orbital computed tomography. Trizol reagent was used to extract total RNA, and RNA quality was then checked on an Agilent 2100 Bioanalyzer. The paper as a whole reports these results and caveats: Most expanded thyroid clonotypes (frequency above 0.001) were also found in blood, which suggests that blood repertoires may mirror thyroid immune responses. Sample size was not statistically predetermined, and investigators were not blinded to group allocation. A model built on a 13 V-J signature distinguished ophthalmopathy from stable hyperthyroidism, reaching over 85% sensitivity and under 84% specificity in cross-validation and 80%/75% in testing. During validation, the model predicted progression to ophthalmopathy a median of about 6.3 months ahead of onset, with almost 71% sensitivity and 72.22% specificity.

Sequenced input: peripheral blood or thyroid tissue (not recorded which). This chain joins TRBV2 to TRBJ1-1, with no confidently assigned D gene. This clonotype originated in an adult woman with Graves' disease, either hyperthyroidism or ophthalmopathy (not recorded which). In nucleotides, the sequence is TGTGCCAGCAGTCCACGACCGGGCACTGAAGCTTTCTTT. The translation is CASSPRPGTEAFF.